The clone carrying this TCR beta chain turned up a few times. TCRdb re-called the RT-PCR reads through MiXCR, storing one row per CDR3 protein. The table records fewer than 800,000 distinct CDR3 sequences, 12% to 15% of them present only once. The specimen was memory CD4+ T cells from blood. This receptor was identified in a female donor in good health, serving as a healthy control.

This CDR3 reads CASSLTGGEEYGYTF. The CDR3, as DNA: TGCGCCAGCAGCTTGACAGGGGGCGAAGAGTATGGCTACACCTTC. The rearrangement uses TRBV5-1 and TRBJ1-2; TRBD1 matches 9 bases. Per the germline V gene, CDR1 is SGHRS and CDR2 is YFSETQ. There are 15 residues in the CDR3. V lost 1 base, J lost 5 bases, and 6 bases stayed unmatched.